These 29 T cell receptor beta chains came from one sample sequenced in a study of blood T cell repertoires in COVID-19. Profiling relied on immunoSEQ multiplex PCR, and the TCRdb table lists in-frame clones only, not all of them. The sample shows fewer than 40,000 clones, about 80% of them seen only once. The sample was peripheral blood. These receptors were collected from a man aged 55 to 69 with active COVID-19.

This rearrangement joins TRBV6-4 to TRBJ2-2, with TRBD2 matching 8 bases. J gave up 3 bases and V 7 bases, and 4 bases lay outside the gene matches. This CDR3 contains 14 residues. The germline V gene has CDR1 MRHNA and CDR2 SNTAGT. The CDR3 coding sequence is TGTGCCAGCAAGCTAGCGGGCCACACCGGGGAGCTGTTTTTT. Translating it yields CASKLAGHTGELFF.

The chain is built from TRBV5-1 and TRBJ2-1; 7 nucleotides match TRBD1. V lost 0 bases to trimming and J lost 4 bases; unmatched junction nucleotides: 4. CDR3 length: 15 residues. Germline CDR1 is SGHRS and CDR2 is YFSETQ. The CDR3 nucleotides are TGCGCCAGCAGCTTGGAAGGGGGCAAGTACAATGAGCAGTTCTTC. This codes for CASSLEGGKYNEQFF.

The V call is TRBV24-1, the J call TRBJ2-1; TRBD2 aligns across 12 bases. CDR3 length equals 19 residues. The germline V gene encodes CDR1 KGHDR and CDR2 SFDVKD. Trimming at V came to 0 bases and at J to 4 bases, leaving 9 bases not matched to a gene. CDR3 nucleotides: TGTGCCACCAGTGATTTGGGGCTAGCGGGAGGGCACGCGTACAATGAGCAGTTCTTC. Its protein product is CATSDLGLAGGHAYNEQFF.

The chain combines TRBV24-1 with TRBJ2-7, with 11 nucleotides matching TRBD2. Germline CDR1 is KGHDR and CDR2 is SFDVKD. The CDR3 is 18 amino acids. Trimming removed 1 base from V and 3 bases from J; junction bases left unmatched: 10. The CDR3 nucleotides are TGTGCCACCAGTGATTTACCACTAGCGGGAGACTGTGTCTACGAGCAGTACTTC. It codes for CATSDLPLAGDCVYEQYF.

A few counts support this clone. This chain uses TRBV6-2 or TRBV6-3 with TRBJ2-1, with 8 bases aligning to TRBD2. CDR1 and CDR2 from the germline V gene are MNHEY and SVGEGT. V shed 0 bases and J 3 bases; nucleotides not matched to a gene: 7. The CDR3 contains 17 residues. CDR3 sequence reads: CASSYSSIAGIYNEQFF. CDR3 DNA: TGTGCCAGCAGTTACTCCTCAATAGCGGGAATCTACAATGAGCAGTTCTTC.

The chain carries TRBV11-2 and TRBJ1-1, with 7 positions matching TRBD1. This CDR3 has 16 residues. The junction had 13 bases not matched to a gene; V was cut back by 5 bases and J by 4 bases. Germline V gene data show CDR1 as SGHAT and CDR2 as FQNNGV. CDR3 DNA: TGTGCCAGCAGCCCCATAAGACGACAGGGACCCACTGAAGCTTTCTTT. Translation gives CASSPIRRQGPTEAFF. The whole variable domain, remainder taken from reference TRBV11-2 and TRBJ1-1, is EAGVAQSPRYKIIEKRQSVAFWCNPISGHATLYWYQQILGQGPKLLIQFQNNGVVDDSQLPKDRFSAERLKGVDSTLKIQPAKLEDSAVYLCASSPIRRQGPTEAFFGQGTRLTVV.

This chain connects TRBV30 to TRBJ2-3; D possibly corresponds to TRBD1 (5 bases). The CDR3 loop spans 14 amino acids. V was trimmed by 0 bases and J by 2 bases, leaving 9 bases between them. Germline V gene data show CDR1 as GTSNPN and CDR2 as SVGIG (reference sequence). The CDR3 loop reads CAWSVGAYTDTQYF. The CDR3 DNA reads TGTGCCTGGAGTGTAGGGGCATACACAGATACGCAGTATTTT.

The chain's CDR3 is CASSPDREGGYTF. CDR3 bases: TGTGCCAGCTCCCCGGACAGGGAAGGTGGCTACACCTTC. The J gene is TRBJ1-2, the V gene TRBV18; 8 bases line up with TRBD1. After removal of 6 bases from V and 7 bases from J, the junction contained 7 bases not matched to a gene. CDR3 length: 13 residues. Germline V gene data show CDR1 as KGHSH and CDR2 as LQKENI. The full variable domain, in which reference TRBV18 and TRBJ1-2 provide the parts outside the CDR3, is NAGVMQNPRHLVRRRGQEARLRCSPMKGHSHVYWYRQLPEEGLKFMVYLQKENIIDESGMPKERFSAEFPKEGPSILRIQQVVRGDSAAYFCASSPDREGGYTFGSGTRLTVV.

This clone turned up a few times. The J gene is TRBJ1-4, the V gene TRBV5-5, with D possibly being TRBD1 (6 bases). Germline V CDR1 and CDR2: SGHKS, YYEKEE (reference sequence). V was pared by 3 bases and J by 5 bases, with 14 bases between. The length of the CDR3 is 15 residues. DNA for the CDR3: TGTGCCAGCAGCTGGTCGGACAGCTTAAATGAAAAACTGTTTTTT. Its translation is CASSWSDSLNEKLFF.

This clone has just one count. The rearrangement joins TRBV4-3 to TRBJ1-1, with 8 bases matching TRBD1. The length of the CDR3 is 16 residues. CDR1 is LGHNA, CDR2 YSLEER, per germline. The V and J ends lost 1 base and 4 bases, in that order; junction bases with no gene match: 8. CDR3 DNA sequence: TGCGCCAGCAGCCAAGTCCAGGGGGCCACGGCCACTGAAGCTTTCTTT. It is translated as CASSQVQGATATEAFF.

In this sample, this clone turned up a few times. This sequence joins TRBV13 and TRBJ1-6; the D gene is possibly TRBD1 (6 bases). Germline assignment: CDR1 PRHDT and CDR2 FYEKMQ (reference sequence). The CDR3 runs to 18 residues. Trimming cost V 0 bases and J 6 bases, with 18 bases left between them. The CDR3 nucleotides read TGTGCCAGCAGCTTAGGCGAGTACAGGGTGGCATCTAATTCACCCCTCCACTTT. Encoded protein: CASSLGEYRVASNSPLHF.

This clone was picked up a small number of times. This sample also contains other DNA sequences that code for the same CDR3. The chain has TRBV14 and TRBJ1-1, with a possible D match to TRBD1 (6 bases). This CDR3 has 18 amino acids. CDR1 is SGHDN, CDR2 FVKESK, per germline. V was trimmed by 0 bases and J by 5 bases, leaving 22 bases between them. The CDR3 DNA reads TGTGCCAGCAGCCAAGAACATATCCGGCAGGGGAGGGTGACTGAAGCTTTCTTT. Residues: CASSQEHIRQGRVTEAFF.

This clone came up once. This chain joins TRBV7-8 and TRBJ2-2; 11 bases agree with TRBD1. V trimming: 6 bases; J trimming: 0 bases; junction bases outside the gene matches: 6. This CDR3 comprises 17 residues. Germline CDR1 and CDR2: SGHVS and FQNEAQ. The CDR3 DNA sequence: TGTGCCAGCAGTGGACAGGGGGCGATCTCGAACACCGGGGAGCTGTTTTTT. It is translated as CASSGQGAISNTGELFF.

The chain joins TRBV3-1 (or the pseudogene TRBV3-2) to TRBJ2-2, with TRBD2 identical over 7 bases. The germline V gene has CDR1 LGHDT and CDR2 YNNKEL (reference sequence). CDR3 length: 15 residues. The V and J ends lost 1 base and 4 bases, in that order; junction bases with no gene match: 3. CDR3 in amino acids: CASSQGASGTGELFF. DNA for the CDR3: TGTGCCAGCAGCCAAGGGGCTAGCGGCACCGGGGAGCTGTTTTTT.

The CDR3 nucleotides are TGTGCCAGCAGTTTAGGGGGCGTCAGGGGCATTCGGGACACCGGGGAGCTGTTTTTT. Protein sequence: CASSLGGVRGIRDTGELFF. The chain employs TRBV27 and TRBJ2-2, with D perhaps matching TRBD1 (6 bases). The CDR3 runs 19 residues. The V gene lost 2 bases and the J gene lost 3 bases, with 22 bases spanning the gap. The V gene's germline CDR1 is MNHEY and CDR2 SMNVEV (reference sequence).

The chain has TRBV6-5 and TRBJ1-6; 8 nucleotides match TRBD1. The length of the CDR3 is 16 residues. Germline CDR1 and CDR2: MNHEY and SVGAGI. The ends lost 0 bases at V and 12 bases at J; junction bases unmatched: 10. The CDR3 DNA reads TGTGCCAGCAGTTACTCGACCGGGACAGGATGGGGACCCCTCCACTTT. This codes for CASSYSTGTGWGPLHF.

V is TRBV6-2 or TRBV6-3 and J is TRBJ1-2, with 8 bases that match TRBD1. The CDR3 consists of 14 residues. The germline V gene has CDR1 MNHEY and CDR2 SVGEGT. The junction had 6 bases not matched to a gene; V was cut back by 5 bases and J by 4 bases. The CDR3 spells CASSGAGTGYGYTF. The CDR3 nucleotides read TGTGCCAGCAGTGGAGCGGGGACAGGCTATGGCTACACCTTC.

The genes are TRBV6-6 and TRBJ1-1; weak D call: TRBD1 (5 bases). The CDR3 runs to 14 residues. CDR1 is MNHNY, CDR2 SVGAGI, per germline (reference sequence). Trimming left V 5 bases short and J 3 bases short, with 13 bases between. The CDR3 region has the DNA TGTGCCAGCAGTAAGCCCGGGGGGGACACTGAAGCTTTCTTT. It translates to CASSKPGGDTEAFF.

This chain joins TRBV7-2 and TRBJ2-7, with 9 bases lining up with TRBD1. There are 14 residues in the CDR3. From germline, CDR1 is SGHTA and CDR2 FQGNSA. V dropped 1 base and J dropped 3; count of bases not matched to a gene: 1. This CDR3 is CASSLGGQGYEQYF. In nucleotides, the CDR3 is TGTGCCAGCAGCTTAGGGGGACAGGGCTACGAGCAGTACTTC.

The chain is built from TRBV4-3 and TRBJ1-2, with D possibly matching TRBD1 (5 bases). There are 15 residues in the CDR3. V was pared by 0 bases and J by 2 bases, with 10 bases between. The germline V gene has CDR1 LGHNA and CDR2 YSLEER. The CDR3 reads CASSQDRQGNYGYTF. Written as DNA, the CDR3 is TGCGCCAGCAGCCAAGATCGGCAGGGCAACTATGGCTACACCTTC.

The chain combines TRBV5-6 with TRBJ1-1; D ambiguous. The CDR3 totals 13 residues. CDR1 and CDR2 (germline): SGHDT, YYEEEE. Deletions cut 0 bases from V and 8 bases from J, with 11 bases between. The CDR3 coding sequence is TGTGCCAGCAGCTTGGGCAGACGGGGAGAAGCTTTCTTT. Protein: CASSLGRRGEAFF.

This clone appeared a few times. V usage is TRBV7-8 and J usage is TRBJ2-7; no clear D gene. The CDR3 has 14 amino acids. The V end was cut by 5 bases, the J end by 0 bases, with 11 bases between. CDR1 SGHVS and CDR2 FQNEAQ come from the germline V gene. The CDR3: CASSRMTTSYEQYF. In DNA form, the CDR3 reads TGTGCCAGCAGCCGCATGACAACCTCCTACGAGCAGTACTTC.

The J gene is TRBJ2-3, the V gene TRBV7-2, with 8 bases fitting TRBD2. V was pared by 8 bases and J by 8 bases, with 12 bases of the junction left unmatched. Germline lookup yields CDR1 SGHTA and CDR2 FQGNSA. The CDR3 is made up of 14 amino acids. The CDR3 spells CASRPGGSEGTQYF. Written as DNA, the CDR3 is TGTGCCAGCCGACCGGGGGGGTCCGAGGGTACGCAGTATTTT.

V is TRBV10-2 and J is TRBJ2-5; a weak D match, TRBD2 (6 bases). The V and J ends lost 6 bases and 4 bases respectively, with 9 bases between them. Germline V gene sequence: CDR1 WSHSY, CDR2 SAAADI. CDR3 length: 12 amino acids. Here the CDR3 reads CASRNGGETQYF. The CDR3, as DNA: TGCGCCAGCAGGAACGGGGGAGAGACCCAGTACTTC.

In its sample, this clone was seen once. This chain uses TRBV2 with TRBJ2-7; 7 bases fit TRBD1. The CDR3 totals 15 residues. The J segment lost 3 bases and the V segment lost 2 bases, leaving 7 bases of the junction unmatched. CDR1 and CDR2 from the germline V gene are SNHLY and FYNNEI. CDR3 DNA: TGTGCCAGCAGTGAAAGGACAGGCCTCTACTACGAGCAGTACTTC. This sequence encodes CASSERTGLYYEQYF.

The chain uses TRBV27 and TRBJ1-2, with 7 bases matching TRBD1. Germline V gene lookup returns CDR1 MNHEY and CDR2 SMNVEV (reference sequence). This CDR3 has 13 amino acids. V lost 5 bases, J lost 2 bases, and 2 bases stayed unmatched. The CDR3: CASSQTGNYGYTF. In nucleotides, the CDR3 is TGTGCCAGCAGTCAGACAGGGAACTATGGCTACACCTTC.

This clone was seen only a few times. V is TRBV4-2 and J is TRBJ2-7; 8 nucleotides align to TRBD2. CDR1 and CDR2 from the germline V gene are LGHNA and YNFKEQ. Trimming at V came to 0 bases and at J to 2 bases, leaving 6 bases not matched to a gene. This CDR3 spans 16 amino acids. The CDR3 DNA follows: TGTGCCAGCAGCCAAGAAGCCGGCGGGGGGACCTACGAGCAGTACTTC. Translation gives CASSQEAGGGTYEQYF.

The chain has TRBV11-2 and TRBJ1-1; D unresolved. Trimming shortened V by 5 bases and J by 7 bases, and 11 bases separated the two germline ends. Germline V gene sequence: CDR1 SGHAT, CDR2 FQNNGV. There are 12 residues in the CDR3. CDR3 in DNA: TGTGCCAGCAGCCAGGCGTTCTTTGAAGCTTTCTTT. Translating gives CASSQAFFEAFF.

This chain links TRBV3-1 (or the pseudogene TRBV3-2) with TRBJ1-4, with 10 bases matching TRBD1. This CDR3 is built from 15 residues. CDR1 and CDR2 from the germline V gene are LGHDT and YNNKEL (reference sequence). Unmatched junction bases numbered 5, after V lost 3 bases and J lost 7 bases. This CDR3 reads CASSQDRDRGEKLFF. CDR3 DNA: TGTGCCAGCAGCCAGGACCGGGACAGGGGTGAAAAACTGTTTTTT.